This TCR beta chain is from a study of OX40 agonist ivuxolimab in advanced cancers. Assay: immunoSEQ multiplex PCR; the TCRdb copy retains only in-frame clones and omits some. Here the sample spans tens of thousands of clones, roughly nine tenths being singletons. The CDR3 runs 14 residues. From germline, CDR1 is GTSNPN and CDR2 SVGIG (reference sequence). V lost 5 bases to trimming and J lost 3 bases, with 16 bases between them. The sequence came from an adult with an advanced solid tumor such as melanoma, head and neck, liver or kidney cancer. The specimen was CD4+ or CD8+ T cells sorted from blood, collected in a trial of the OX40 agonist ivuxolimab. This chain links TRBV30 with TRBJ1-1; perhaps TRBD1 as D (6 bases). CDR3 DNA sequence: TGTGCCTGGTACCCAGGGGTTGGGGACACTGAAGCTTTCTTT. Its protein is CAWYPGVGDTEAFF.